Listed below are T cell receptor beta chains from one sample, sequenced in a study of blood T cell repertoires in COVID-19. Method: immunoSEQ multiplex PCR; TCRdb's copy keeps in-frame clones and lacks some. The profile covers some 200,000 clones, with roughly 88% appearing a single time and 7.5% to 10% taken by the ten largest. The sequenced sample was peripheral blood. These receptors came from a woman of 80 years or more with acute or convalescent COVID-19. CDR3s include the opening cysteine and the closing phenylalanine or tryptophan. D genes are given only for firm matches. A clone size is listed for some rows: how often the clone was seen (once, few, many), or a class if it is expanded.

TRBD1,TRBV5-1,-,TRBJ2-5,CASSDRGPPSETQYF,TGCGCCAGCAGCGACAGGGGCCCCCCAAGTGAGACCCAGTACTTC
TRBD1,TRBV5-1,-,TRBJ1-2,CASSLDGDSLFGYTF,TGCGCCAGCAGCTTGGACGGGGACAGCCTTTTTGGCTACACCTTC
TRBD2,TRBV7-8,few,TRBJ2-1,CASSSYFSGSSYNEQFF,TGTGCCAGCAGCTCTTACTTTAGCGGGAGCTCCTACAATGAGCAGTTCTTC
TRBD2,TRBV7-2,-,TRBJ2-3,CTVTSGGTTGDTQYF,TGTACCGTGACTAGCGGGGGGACTACAGGGGATACGCAGTATTTT
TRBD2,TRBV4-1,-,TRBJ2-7,CASSDPGGVGYEQYF,TGCGCCAGCAGCGATCCCGGGGGGGTGGGGTACGAGCAGTACTTC
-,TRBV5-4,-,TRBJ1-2,CASSSPQVPPNYGYTF,TGTGCCAGCAGCAGCCCACAGGTCCCGCCTAACTATGGCTACACCTTC
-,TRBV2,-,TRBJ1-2,CASSEGRGYGYTF,TGTGCCAGCAGTGAGGGCAGGGGTTACGGCTACACCTTC
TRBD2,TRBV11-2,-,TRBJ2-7,CASSLLAGGIDEQYF,TGTGCCAGCAGCTTACTAGCGGGGGGGATCGACGAGCAGTACTTC
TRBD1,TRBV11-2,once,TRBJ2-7,CASSLRGQGAPYEQYF,TGTGCCAGCAGCTTGAGGGGACAGGGGGCACCCTACGAGCAGTACTTC
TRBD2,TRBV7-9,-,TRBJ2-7,CASSLAASGVEQYF,TGTGCCAGCAGCTTAGCGGCTAGCGGGGTCGAGCAGTACTTC
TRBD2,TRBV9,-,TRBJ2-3,CASSVVFSGSSDTQYF,TGTGCCAGCAGCGTAGTCTTTAGCGGGAGCTCAGATACGCAGTATTTT
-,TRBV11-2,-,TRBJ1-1,CASSPGGRAEAFF,TGTGCCAGCAGCCCGGGGGGACGGGCTGAAGCTTTCTTT
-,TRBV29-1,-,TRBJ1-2,CSVGDPGYGYTF,TGCAGCGTTGGAGACCCGGGGTATGGCTACACCTTC
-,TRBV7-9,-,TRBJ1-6,CASSPNPGWNNSPLHF,TGTGCCAGCAGCCCCAACCCCGGGTGGAATAATTCACCCCTCCACTTT
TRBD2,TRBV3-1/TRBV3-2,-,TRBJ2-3,CASSLRTSGSRTDTQYF,TGTGCCAGCAGCCTCCGGACTAGCGGGAGTCGCACAGATACGCAGTATTTT
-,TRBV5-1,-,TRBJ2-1,CASSLAGAEQFF,TGCGCCAGCAGCTTGGCAGGGGCAGAGCAGTTCTTC
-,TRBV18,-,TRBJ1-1,CASSPDLGGTEAFF,TGTGCCAGCTCACCAGATTTAGGGGGCACTGAAGCTTTCTTT
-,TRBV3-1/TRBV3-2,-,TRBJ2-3,CASSQVAVTDTQYF,TGTGCCAGCAGCCAAGTGGCGGTTACAGATACGCAGTATTTT
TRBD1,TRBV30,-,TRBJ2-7,CAWALGQGIYEQYF,TGTGCCTGGGCGCTAGGACAGGGGATTTACGAGCAGTACTTC
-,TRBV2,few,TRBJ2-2,CASNRGMVDSGELFF,TGTGCCAGCAATAGAGGGATGGTTGATTCCGGGGAGCTGTTTTTT
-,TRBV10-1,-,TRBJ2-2,CASSASGTGELFF,TGCGCCAGCAGCGCCTCAGGGACCGGGGAGCTGTTTTTT
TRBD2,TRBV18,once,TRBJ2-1,CASSLGGGPDNEQFF,TGTGCCAGCTCCCTCGGGGGGGGGCCGGACAATGAGCAGTTCTTC
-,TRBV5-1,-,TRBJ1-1,CASTLQVNTEAFF,TGCGCCAGCACTCTCCAGGTGAACACTGAAGCTTTCTTT
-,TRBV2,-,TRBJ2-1,CASSEQDYNEQFF,TGTGCCAGCAGTGAACAGGATTACAATGAGCAGTTCTTC
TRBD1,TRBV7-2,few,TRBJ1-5,CASCPVGGASNQPQHF,TGTGCCAGCTGTCCTGTAGGGGGCGCGAGCAATCAGCCCCAGCATTTT
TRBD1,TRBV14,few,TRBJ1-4,CASSERTGGGEKLFF,TGTGCCAGCAGCGAGCGGACAGGGGGCGGTGAAAAACTGTTTTTT
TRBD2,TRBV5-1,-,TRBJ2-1,CASSFRTSGNEQFF,TGCGCCAGCAGCTTTCGGACTAGCGGCAATGAGCAGTTCTTC
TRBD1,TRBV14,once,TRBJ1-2,CASSATGGYGYTF,TGTGCCAGCAGCGCTACAGGGGGGTACGGCTACACCTTC
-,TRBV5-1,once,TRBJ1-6,CASSLTSGAPVNSPLHF,TGCGCCAGCAGCTTGACCTCAGGGGCACCCGTTAATTCACCCCTCCACTTT
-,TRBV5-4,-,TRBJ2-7,CASSYREGLEQYF,TGTGCCAGCAGTTACAGGGAGGGGCTCGAGCAGTACTTC
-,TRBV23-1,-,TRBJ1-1,CASSQSAGRDTEAFF,TGCGCCAGCAGTCAATCGGCAGGGAGGGACACTGAAGCTTTCTTT